This T cell receptor beta chain is drawn from a study of blood T cell repertoires in COVID-19. About the study: PBMCs, B-cell-depleted T cells, or T cells were the source of the cDNA or gDNA that made up the material.

Profiled with immunoSEQ multiplex PCR; TCRdb holds only in-frame clones, not every one. This table holds approximately 90,000 clones, 81% found once. Comments on this clone: The identical CDR3 is also encoded by other nucleotide sequences in the sample.

The specimen sequenced was peripheral blood. The TCR sequence derives from a man in his 60s with acute or convalescent COVID-19.

The CDR3 spells CSVQNTEAFF. The CDR3 nucleotides read TGCAGCGTACAGAACACTGAAGCTTTCTTT. This chain connects TRBV29-1 to TRBJ1-1; D gene unclear. Looked up from germline, CDR1 is SQVTM and CDR2 is ANQGSEA. The V end was cut by 6 bases, the J end by 1 base, with 3 bases between. This CDR3 spans 10 amino acids.